The 30 T cell receptor beta chains below all came from one sample that was sequenced in a study of shared clonotypes between healthy human individuals. Generated by immunoSEQ multiplex PCR, the TCRdb table keeps only in-frame clones and is missing some. The table has approximately 2.1 million clones, about 92% seen once. Sequenced material: naive CD4+ T cells from PBMCs. Subset reported: CD45RA+ positively selected. These TCRs come from a man aged 18 to 30 in good health. Some clones in this sample may be carry-over from other donors' samples.

The chain uses TRBV5-1 and TRBJ2-1, with D uncertain. With 0 bases removed from V and 8 bases from J, the gap between germline ends came to 12 bases. CDR1 and CDR2 (germline): SGHRS, YFSETQ. This CDR3 is 14 amino acids long. Here the CDR3 reads CASSLDRMNYEQFF. Written as DNA, the CDR3 is TGCGCCAGCAGCTTGGACCGGATGAACTATGAGCAGTTCTTC.

This chain uses TRBV11-2 with TRBJ2-7, with D possibly called TRBD1 or TRBD2 (5 bases each). The CDR3 is made up of 15 amino acids. Germline lookup yields CDR1 SGHAT and CDR2 FQNNGV. Between the trimmed V and J ends, which lost 6 bases and 0 bases, there was a span of 15 bases. DNA of the CDR3: TGTGCCAGCAGTTCGGGGACGGGAATCTCCTACGAGCAGTACTTC. Translation: CASSSGTGISYEQYF.

Comment on this clone: Other nucleotide sequences from this sample produce the same CDR3. J is TRBJ2-3 and V is TRBV5-4; TRBD1 agrees at 7 bases. Germline CDR1 SGHNT, CDR2 YYREEE (reference sequence). The V segment lost 4 bases and the J segment 0 bases; nucleotides outside the gene matches: 5. The CDR3 covers 15 residues. The CDR3 sequence is CASSLGQTSTDTQYF. CDR3 nucleotides: TGTGCCAGCAGCCTGGGACAGACAAGCACAGATACGCAGTATTTT.

The chain employs TRBV18 and TRBJ2-5, with 7 bases that match TRBD2. CDR3 length: 18 residues. After removal of 0 bases from V and 3 bases from J, the junction contained 13 bases not matched to a gene. Germline values: CDR1 KGHSH, CDR2 LQKENI. The chain's CDR3 is CASSPPLRAREWEETQYF. DNA of the CDR3: TGTGCCAGCTCACCACCGTTGAGGGCGCGGGAGTGGGAAGAGACCCAGTACTTC.

The chain recombines TRBV6-1 with TRBJ1-5; no reliable D call. The CDR3 is 14 amino acids. The germline V gene has CDR1 MNHNS and CDR2 SASEGT. Trimming took off 7 bases at V and 7 bases at J, with 17 bases between the two ends. CDR3 sequence: CASMRELGYQPQHF. The CDR3 DNA is TGTGCCAGCATGCGGGAATTAGGATACCAGCCCCAGCATTTT.

Worth noting for this clone: Other DNA sequences in this sample translate to the same CDR3. V gene TRBV5-1 combines with J gene TRBJ2-1, with D tentatively TRBD2 (5 bases). This CDR3 comprises 12 residues. The V end was cut by 4 bases, the J end by 8 bases, with 10 bases between. Germline lookup yields CDR1 SGHRS and CDR2 YFSETQ. The CDR3 nucleotides are TGCGCCAGCAGCCCCCCCGGGGATGAGCAGTTCTTC. Amino acid sequence: CASSPPGDEQFF.

This chain connects TRBV28 to TRBJ2-7; no clear D. Germline assignment: CDR1 MDHEN and CDR2 SYDVKM. Trimming took off 3 bases at V and 3 bases at J, with 12 bases between the two ends. CDR3 size: 14 residues. The CDR3 DNA follows: TGTGCCAGCAGTTTGTATCTTAAACGCTACGAGCAGTACTTC. Translated: CASSLYLKRYEQYF. Combining the CDR3 with reference TRBV28 and TRBJ2-7 gives the whole variable domain DVKVTQSSRYLVKRTGEKVFLECVQDMDHENMFWYRQDPGLGLRLIYFSYDVKMKEKGDIPEGYSVSREKKERFSLILESASTNQTSMYLCASSLYLKRYEQYFGPGTRLTVT.

About this clone: Other nucleotide sequences in the sample specify the same CDR3. The CDR3, as DNA: TGTGCCAGCAGCTTTGACGGGGAGCTGTTTTTT. Protein: CASSFDGELFF. The chain links TRBV7-9 to TRBJ2-2; D not certain. The length of the CDR3 is 11 residues. Germline CDR1 reads SEHNR; CDR2 reads FQNEAQ (reference sequence). Trimming stripped 3 bases from V and 7 bases from J, with 3 bases between.

About this clone itself: Distinct nucleotide sequences in the sample also encode this CDR3. The CDR3 DNA follows: TGCGCCAGCAGCCCCAGGACGGACTACAATGAGCAGTTCTTC. Translated, it gives CASSPRTDYNEQFF. The rearrangement uses TRBV5-1 and TRBJ2-1; D ambiguous. Trimming cost V 4 bases and J 3 bases, with 11 bases left between them. The CDR3 contains 14 residues. The germline V gene has CDR1 SGHRS and CDR2 YFSETQ.

The chain recombines TRBV11-3 with TRBJ2-1; D might be TRBD2 (5 bases). Germline loops: CDR1 SGHNT, CDR2 YENEEA. V was shortened by 8 bases and J by 7 bases, with 21 bases between the two germline ends. This CDR3 region has 15 residues. CDR3 sequence reads: CASAPTGSGWNEQFF. The CDR3 nucleotides are TGTGCCAGCGCACCCACGGGGTCTGGGTGGAATGAGCAGTTCTTC.

Comment on this clone: Other DNA variants within this sample encode the same CDR3. The genes are TRBV7-2 and TRBJ2-3; no clear D. V lost 5 bases to trimming and J lost 5 bases, with 8 bases between them. The CDR3 runs to 12 residues. The germline CDR1 and CDR2 sequences are SGHTA and FQGNSA. The CDR3 bases are TGTGCCAGCAGCCTCGTGCGAGATACGCAGTATTTT. Translation gives CASSLVRDTQYF.

The rearrangement uses TRBV30 and TRBJ2-7; either TRBD1 or TRBD2 may fit D (6 bases each). Trimming removed 5 bases at V and 7 bases at J, with 12 bases between. This CDR3 contains 11 residues. The V gene's germline CDR1 is GTSNPN and CDR2 SVGIG (reference sequence). The CDR3 DNA follows: TGTGCCTGGGACGGGGGCTGGGAGCAGTACTTC. This codes for CAWDGGWEQYF. Full variable domain (remainder filled in from reference TRBV30 and TRBJ2-7): SQTIHQWPATLVQPVGSPLSLECTVEGTSNPNLYWYRQAAGRGLQLLFYSVGIGQISSEVPQNLSASRPQDRQFILSSKKLLLSDSGFYLCAWDGGWEQYFGPGTRLTVT.

V is TRBV7-8 and J is TRBJ2-2; maybe TRBD2 (6 bases). Germline lookup yields CDR1 SGHVS and CDR2 FQNEAQ. The CDR3 loop spans 14 amino acids. V shed 5 bases and J shed 0 bases, with 7 bases lying between them. The CDR3 spells CASSRGTNTGELFF. The CDR3 nucleotides read TGTGCCAGCAGCCGGGGGACGAACACCGGGGAGCTGTTTTTT.

The chain is built from TRBV28 and TRBJ1-3; D remains unclear. Germline values: CDR1 MDHEN, CDR2 SYDVKM. The CDR3 is 13 amino acids. Trimming stripped 6 bases from V and 2 bases from J, with 8 bases between. CDR3 loop: CASRLVAGNTIYF. The CDR3 DNA sequence: TGTGCCAGCAGACTTGTGGCTGGAAACACCATATATTTT. The full variable domain, completed using reference TRBV28 and TRBJ1-3, is DVKVTQSSRYLVKRTGEKVFLECVQDMDHENMFWYRQDPGLGLRLIYFSYDVKMKEKGDIPEGYSVSREKKERFSLILESASTNQTSMYLCASRLVAGNTIYFGEGSWLTVV.

The V gene is TRBV30, the J gene TRBJ1-1, with unresolved D. The V end was cut by 3 bases, the J end by 4 bases, with 12 bases between. The CDR3 totals 13 residues. Germline-derived CDR1 and CDR2 are GTSNPN and SVGIG (reference sequence). The CDR3 region has the DNA TGTGCCTGGAGCAAGGCACTGGCCACTGAAGCTTTCTTT. It translates to CAWSKALATEAFF.

The V gene is TRBV5-1, the J gene TRBJ2-1; D gene ambiguous. V lost 1 base and J lost 10, with 15 bases in between. The germline CDR1 and CDR2 sequences are SGHRS and YFSETQ. This CDR3 spans 14 amino acids. The CDR3 DNA follows: TGCGCCAGCAGCTTGACGGCTGTCCCCGGGGAGCAGTTCTTC. This gives the protein CASSLTAVPGEQFF.

The rearrangement uses TRBV28 and TRBJ2-7, with no clear D. Looked up from germline, CDR1 is MDHEN and CDR2 is SYDVKM. The V end was cut by 3 bases, the J end by 3 bases, with 15 bases between. The CDR3 has 15 residues. The CDR3 sequence is CASSFVRQISYEQYF. In DNA form, the CDR3 reads TGTGCCAGCAGTTTTGTCAGGCAGATTAGCTACGAGCAGTACTTC.

The chain links TRBV28 to TRBJ2-1; 9 bases map to TRBD1. Trimming removed 5 bases from V and 3 bases from J; junction bases left unmatched: 5. Looked up from germline, CDR1 is MDHEN and CDR2 is SYDVKM. The CDR3 runs to 15 residues. CDR3 amino acids: CASSGWGQGYNEQFF. CDR3 coding DNA: TGTGCCAGCAGTGGATGGGGACAGGGCTACAATGAGCAGTTCTTC.

CDR3 residues: CASSLDLSLGSEQYF. The DNA for the CDR3 is TGTGCCAGCAGCTTAGATCTGTCTCTGGGGAGCGAGCAGTACTTC. The chain carries TRBV11-2 and TRBJ2-7; D possibly corresponds to TRBD2 (5 bases). The CDR3 is 15 residues long. Trimming stripped 0 bases from V and 6 bases from J, with 15 bases between. Germline assignment: CDR1 SGHAT and CDR2 FQNNGV.

Notes on this clone: The same CDR3 arises from other DNA sequences in this sample as well. The chain uses TRBV7-2 and TRBJ2-7; D ambiguous. CDR3 length equals 12 residues. Per the germline V gene, CDR1 is SGHTA and CDR2 is FQGNSA. V was pared by 5 bases and J by 0 bases, with 5 bases between. CDR3 nucleotides: TGTGCCAGCAGCCTCCACTCCTACGAGCAGTACTTC. Protein product: CASSLHSYEQYF. Looking up the rest from reference TRBV7-2 and TRBJ2-7 gives the full variable domain: GAGVSQSPSNKVTEKGKDVELRCDPISGHTALYWYRQSLGQGLEFLIYFQGNSAPDKSGLPSDRFSAERTGGSVSTLTIQRTQQEDSAVYLCASSLHSYEQYFGPGTRLTVT.

V and J are TRBV10-2 and TRBJ2-1, with no clear D. The germline CDR1 and CDR2 sequences are WSHSY and SAAADI. The CDR3 has 15 residues. Trimming took off 3 bases at V and 4 bases at J, with 13 bases between the two ends. CDR3 region: CASSDGHSRYNEQFF. Here the CDR3 DNA reads TGCGCCAGCAGTGATGGGCATAGTAGGTACAATGAGCAGTTCTTC.

The genes are TRBV4-1 and TRBJ2-7; 7 bases fit TRBD1. Germline V lookup: CDR1 MGHRA, CDR2 YSYEKL. After removal of 4 bases from V and 3 bases from J, the junction contained 12 bases not matched to a gene. This CDR3 contains 16 residues. CDR3 DNA sequence: TGCGCCAGCAGCCCCTCAACGGGACAGCCTTTCTACGAGCAGTACTTC. Translation gives CASSPSTGQPFYEQYF.

This chain connects TRBV6-1 to TRBJ2-7; D ambiguous. V was shortened by 4 bases and J by 4 bases, with 20 bases between the two germline ends. Germline CDR1 reads MNHNS; CDR2 reads SASEGT. This CDR3 comprises 16 residues. This CDR3 is CASSALVRQVKYEQYF. The CDR3 DNA reads as TGTGCCAGCAGTGCGTTAGTGAGGCAGGTTAAATACGAGCAGTACTTC.

The chain has TRBV4-1 and TRBJ2-1, with D possibly being TRBD1 or TRBD2 (6 bases each). Germline assignment: CDR1 MGHRA and CDR2 YSYEKL. The CDR3 has 18 residues. Trimming left V 1 base short and J 4 bases short, with 20 bases between. CDR3: CASSQGGARGEGYNEQFF. The DNA for the CDR3 is TGCGCCAGCAGCCAAGGGGGGGCTAGAGGGGAAGGGTACAATGAGCAGTTCTTC.

This chain connects TRBV2 to TRBJ1-2, with D perhaps matching TRBD1 (5 bases). This CDR3 spans 15 amino acids. The germline V gene encodes CDR1 SNHLY and CDR2 FYNNEI. The V and J ends lost 6 bases and 0 bases respectively, with 14 bases between them. CDR3 sequence (DNA): TGTGCCAGCAGCGCTCTATTGACAGCTAACTATGGCTACACCTTC. Translating it yields CASSALLTANYGYTF.

The genes are TRBV5-6 and TRBJ2-7, with D possibly being TRBD1 (6 bases). V was pared by 5 bases and J by 4 bases, with 13 bases between. The CDR3 spans 13 residues. Per germline, CDR1 SGHDT and CDR2 YYEEEE. This chain's CDR3 is CASRSTGSYEQYF. CDR3 in DNA: TGTGCCAGCAGGTCGACAGGTTCGTACGAGCAGTACTTC.

The CDR3 protein is CASSLGLSLQTQYF. The CDR3 bases are TGTGCCAGCAGCTTGGGGTTGTCACTCCAGACCCAGTACTTC. The chain couples TRBV5-4 to TRBJ2-5; D is unclear. The CDR3 has 14 amino acids. Trimming left V 0 bases short and J 6 bases short, with 12 bases between. Germline lookup yields CDR1 SGHNT and CDR2 YYREEE (reference sequence).

V is TRBV18 and J is TRBJ2-7; TRBD1 agrees at 7 bases. There are 16 residues in the CDR3. Germline CDR1 is KGHSH and CDR2 is LQKENI. Trimming took 5 bases from V and 2 from J; bases not matched to a gene: 12. The CDR3 DNA is TGTGCCAGCTCATCGTTCCCCGGGACAGTGACCTACGAGCAGTACTTC. Translation: CASSSFPGTVTYEQYF.

J is TRBJ2-7 and V is TRBV28; 11 nucleotides line up with TRBD2. V dropped 2 bases and J dropped 2; count of bases not matched to a gene: 11. CDR3 size: 18 residues. Per germline, CDR1 MDHEN and CDR2 SYDVKM. The CDR3 loop reads CASSLRLAGNSRPYEQYF. In DNA, the CDR3 is TGTGCCAGCAGTTTAAGACTAGCGGGGAACTCACGACCCTACGAGCAGTACTTC.

This chain joins TRBV7-2 and TRBJ2-2; the match to TRBD2 covers 7 bases. Unmatched junction bases numbered 10, after V lost 1 base and J lost 5 bases. The CDR3 has 17 amino acids. Germline CDR1 and CDR2: SGHTA and FQGNSA. CDR3 amino acids: CASSLGARAGWTGELFF. The CDR3 DNA reads as TGTGCCAGCAGCTTAGGGGCGAGAGCGGGATGGACCGGGGAGCTGTTTTTT.